The 2 T cell receptor beta chains presented below share a single source sample, sequenced in a study of T cell changes during pregnancy in multiple sclerosis. Clones were read by immunoSEQ multiplex PCR, and TCRdb kept only the in-frame ones, dropping some. The data contain about 70,000 clones, about 93% of them singletons. The sample in question was peripheral blood, obtained in the third trimester of pregnancy. Receptors originate from a female donor in good health, enrolled as a control in a pregnancy study.

The chain has TRBV13 and TRBJ2-3; TRBD1 matches at 7 bases. V lost 7 bases, J lost 4 bases, and 2 bases stayed unmatched. In germline, CDR1 is PRHDT, CDR2 FYEKMQ (reference sequence). CDR3 size: 12 residues. CDR3 DNA: TGTGCCAGCACCCAGGGGGCAGATACGCAGTATTTT. It codes for CASTQGADTQYF.

The chain is built from TRBV6-6 and TRBJ2-5; 10 bases align to TRBD2. Germline assignment: CDR1 MNHNY and CDR2 SVGAGI (reference sequence). V lost 6 bases and J lost 1; bases outside the gene matches: 8. The CDR3 totals 16 residues. CDR3 amino acids: CASSPQRGGGQETQYF. CDR3 coding DNA: TGTGCCAGCAGCCCTCAGCGGGGGGGAGGCCAAGAGACCCAGTACTTC.